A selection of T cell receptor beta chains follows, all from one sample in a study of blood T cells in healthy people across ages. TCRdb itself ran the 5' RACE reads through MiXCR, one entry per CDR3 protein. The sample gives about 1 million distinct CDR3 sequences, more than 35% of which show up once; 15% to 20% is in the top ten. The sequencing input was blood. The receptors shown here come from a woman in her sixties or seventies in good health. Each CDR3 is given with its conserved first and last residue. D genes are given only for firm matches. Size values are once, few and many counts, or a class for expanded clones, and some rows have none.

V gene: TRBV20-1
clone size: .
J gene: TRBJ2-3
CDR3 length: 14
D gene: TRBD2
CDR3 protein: CSARAAGATDTQYF
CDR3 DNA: TGCAGTGCTAGAGCTGCGGGAGCTACAGATACGCAGTATTTT

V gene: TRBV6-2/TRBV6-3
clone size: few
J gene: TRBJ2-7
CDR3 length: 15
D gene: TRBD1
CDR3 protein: CASSYLKGQVYEQYF
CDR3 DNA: TGTGCCAGCAGTTACCTTAAAGGACAGGTCTACGAGCAGTACTTC

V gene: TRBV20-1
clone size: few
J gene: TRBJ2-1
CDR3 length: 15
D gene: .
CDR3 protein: CSARMTPSTYNEQFF
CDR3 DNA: TGCAGTGCTAGGATGACACCCTCTACCTACAATGAGCAGTTCTTC

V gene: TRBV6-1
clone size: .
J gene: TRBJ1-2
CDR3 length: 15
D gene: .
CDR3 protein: CAISRITSGGYGYTF
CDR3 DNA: TGTGCCATCTCCCGAATTACGTCGGGGGGCTATGGCTACACCTTC

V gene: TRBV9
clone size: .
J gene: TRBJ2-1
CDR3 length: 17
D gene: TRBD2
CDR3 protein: CASSVSGRAHTYNEQFF
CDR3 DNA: TGTGCCAGCAGCGTCAGCGGGAGGGCACATACCTACAATGAGCAGTTCTTC

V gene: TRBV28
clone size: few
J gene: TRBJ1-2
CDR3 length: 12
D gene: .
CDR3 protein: CASSYGNYGYTF
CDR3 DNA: TGTGCCAGCAGTTACGGGAACTATGGCTACACCTTC

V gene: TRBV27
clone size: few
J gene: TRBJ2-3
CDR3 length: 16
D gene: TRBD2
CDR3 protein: CASSLAPGLGTDTQYF
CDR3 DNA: TGTGCCAGCAGTTTAGCCCCTGGACTAGGGACAGATACGCAGTATTTT

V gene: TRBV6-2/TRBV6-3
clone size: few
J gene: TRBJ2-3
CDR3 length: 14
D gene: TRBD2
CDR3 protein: CASSLSGRMNTQYF
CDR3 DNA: TGTGCCAGCAGCCTTAGCGGGAGAATGAATACGCAGTATTTT

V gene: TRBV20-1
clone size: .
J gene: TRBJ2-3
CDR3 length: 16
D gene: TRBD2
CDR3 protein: CSARDHGLAGTDTQYF
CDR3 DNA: TGCAGTGCTAGAGATCACGGACTAGCGGGCACAGATACGCAGTATTTT

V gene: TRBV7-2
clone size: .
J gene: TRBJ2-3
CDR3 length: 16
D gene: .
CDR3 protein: CASRPAGTAGTDTQYF
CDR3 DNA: TGTGCCAGCAGACCGGCCGGGACCGCCGGCACAGATACGCAGTATTTT

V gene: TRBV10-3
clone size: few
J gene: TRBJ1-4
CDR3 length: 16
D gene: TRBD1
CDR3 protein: CAISEPDRGRGEKLFF
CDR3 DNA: TGTGCCATCAGTGAGCCAGACAGGGGGCGCGGAGAAAAACTGTTTTTT

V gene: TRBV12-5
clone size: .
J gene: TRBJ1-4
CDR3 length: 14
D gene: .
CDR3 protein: CASGTGATNEKLFF
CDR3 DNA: TGTGCTAGTGGCACGGGCGCAACTAATGAAAAACTGTTTTTT

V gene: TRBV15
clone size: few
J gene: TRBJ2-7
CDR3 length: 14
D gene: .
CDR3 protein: CATSPLGAPYEQYF
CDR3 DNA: TGTGCCACCAGCCCCCTGGGGGCGCCTTACGAGCAGTACTTC

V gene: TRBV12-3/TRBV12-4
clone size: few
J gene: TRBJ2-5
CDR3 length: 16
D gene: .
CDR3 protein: CASSFATGRHQETQYF
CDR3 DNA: TGTGCCAGCAGTTTCGCGACAGGGAGGCACCAAGAGACCCAGTACTTC

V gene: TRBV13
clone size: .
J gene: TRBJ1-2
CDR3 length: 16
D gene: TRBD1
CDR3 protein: CASSEGDSNANYGYTF
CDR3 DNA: TGTGCCAGCAGCGAGGGGGACAGCAACGCAAACTATGGCTACACCTTC

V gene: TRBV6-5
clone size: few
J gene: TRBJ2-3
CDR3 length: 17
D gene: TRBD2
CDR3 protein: CASSYSKAGVRTDTQYF
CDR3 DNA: TGTGCCAGCAGTTACTCGAAAGCGGGAGTAAGGACAGATACGCAGTATTTT

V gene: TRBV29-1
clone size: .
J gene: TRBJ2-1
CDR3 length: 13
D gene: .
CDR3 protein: CSVAAPLRDEQFF
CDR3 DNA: TGCAGCGTCGCGGCCCCACTCAGGGATGAGCAGTTCTTC

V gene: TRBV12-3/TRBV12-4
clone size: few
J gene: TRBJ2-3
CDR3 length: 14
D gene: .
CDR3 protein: CASSFIGGGDTQYF
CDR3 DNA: TGTGCCAGCAGTTTCATCGGGGGCGGAGATACGCAGTATTTT

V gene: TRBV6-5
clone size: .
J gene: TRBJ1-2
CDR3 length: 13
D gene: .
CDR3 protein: CASRSDRRYGHTF
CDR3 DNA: TGTGCCAGCAGGTCCGACAGGAGGTATGGCCACACCTTC

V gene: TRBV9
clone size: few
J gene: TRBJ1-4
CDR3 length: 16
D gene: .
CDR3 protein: CASSLSQTATNEKLFF
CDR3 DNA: TGTGCCAGCAGCCTTAGCCAGACTGCAACTAATGAAAAACTGTTTTTT

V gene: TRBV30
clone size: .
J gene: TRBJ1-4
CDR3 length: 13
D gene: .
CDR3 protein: CAWTHQEREKLFF
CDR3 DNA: TGTGCCTGGACCCATCAGGAGCGCGAAAAACTGTTTTTT

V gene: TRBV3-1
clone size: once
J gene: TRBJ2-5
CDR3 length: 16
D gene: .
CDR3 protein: CASSQVPAKYQETQYF
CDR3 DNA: TGTGCCAGCAGCCAAGTCCCCGCGAAGTACCAAGAGACCCAGTACTTC

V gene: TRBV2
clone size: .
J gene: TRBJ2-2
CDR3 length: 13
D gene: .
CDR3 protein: CASNLGDTGELFF
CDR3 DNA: TGTGCCAGCAACTTAGGGGACACCGGGGAGCTGTTTTTT

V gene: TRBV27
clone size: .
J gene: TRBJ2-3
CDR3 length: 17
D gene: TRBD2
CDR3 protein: CASSLFLAGGGTDTQYF
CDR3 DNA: TGTGCCAGCAGTTTATTCTTGGCGGGAGGAGGTACAGATACGCAGTATTTT

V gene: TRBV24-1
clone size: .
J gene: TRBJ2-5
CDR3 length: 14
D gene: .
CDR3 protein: CATSDPWQGETQYF
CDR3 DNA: TGTGCCACCAGTGACCCCTGGCAGGGGGAGACCCAGTACTTC

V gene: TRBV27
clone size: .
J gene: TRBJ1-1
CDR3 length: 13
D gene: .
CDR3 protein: CVSSYLSLGEAFF
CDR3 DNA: TGTGTCAGCAGTTATTTGAGTCTGGGGGAAGCTTTCTTT

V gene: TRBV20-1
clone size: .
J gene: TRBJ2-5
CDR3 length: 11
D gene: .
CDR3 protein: CSAEKRETQYF
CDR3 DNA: TGCAGTGCTGAGAAACGAGAGACCCAGTACTTC

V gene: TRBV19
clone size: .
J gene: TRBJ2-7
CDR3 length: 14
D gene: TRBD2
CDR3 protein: CASRELAEPTTQYF
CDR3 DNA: TGTGCCAGTAGGGAGCTAGCGGAACCTACGACGCAGTACTTC

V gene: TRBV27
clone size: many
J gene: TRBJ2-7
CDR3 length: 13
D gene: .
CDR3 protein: CASSLLMGYEQYF
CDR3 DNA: TGTGCCAGCAGTTTACTGATGGGCTACGAGCAGTACTTC

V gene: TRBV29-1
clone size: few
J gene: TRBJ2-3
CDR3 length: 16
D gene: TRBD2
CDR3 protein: CSVEKQLADSTDTQYF
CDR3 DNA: TGCAGCGTTGAAAAGCAGCTAGCGGATAGCACAGATACGCAGTATTTT

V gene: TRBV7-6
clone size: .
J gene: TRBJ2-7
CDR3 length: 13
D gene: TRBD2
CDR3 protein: CASLAGGSYEQYF
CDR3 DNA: TGTGCCAGTTTAGCGGGAGGGAGTTACGAGCAGTACTTC